These 27 T cell receptor beta chains came from one sample sequenced in a study of shared clonotypes between healthy human individuals. Clones were sequenced by immunoSEQ multiplex PCR, and TCRdb holds only the in-frame ones, with some missing. The profile shows approximately 400,000 clones, about 96% of them singletons. Sequencing used memory CD8+ T cells sorted from blood. Subset here: CD45RO+ cells pooled with CCR7-negative TemRA cells. The receptors stem from a man aged 30-40 years in good health.

The rearrangement joins TRBV6-5 to TRBJ1-6; no reliable D call. This CDR3 is built from 15 residues. Trimming stripped 0 bases from V and 5 bases from J, with 8 bases between. CDR1 and CDR2 from the germline V gene are MNHEY and SVGAGI. The CDR3 sequence: CASSYSLAHNSPLHF. The CDR3, as DNA: TGTGCCAGCAGTTACTCTCTTGCTCATAATTCACCCCTCCACTTT.

This sequence joins TRBV5-4 and TRBJ1-1; 9 bases fit TRBD1. The CDR3 loop spans 12 amino acids. The trim removed 4 bases at V and 8 bases at J, leaving 3 bases unmatched. Germline V gives CDR1 SGHNT, CDR2 YYREEE (reference sequence). CDR3 protein: CASSPGTGEAFF. CDR3 nucleotide sequence: TGTGCCAGCAGCCCAGGGACAGGGGAAGCTTTCTTT.

This clone was recorded only once. The V call is TRBV14, the J call TRBJ2-1, with 11 bases lining up with TRBD2. Trimming took 0 bases from V and 12 from J; bases not matched to a gene: 4. The germline CDR1 and CDR2 sequences are SGHDN and FVKESK. The CDR3 is 14 amino acids. The CDR3 DNA follows: TGTGCCAGCAGCCAAGATCGAGGACTAGCGGGGCAGTTCTTC. It yields the protein CASSQDRGLAGQFF.

This chain connects TRBV18 to TRBJ2-1; 14 bases fit TRBD2. J gave up 8 bases and V 4 bases, and 7 bases lay outside the gene matches. This CDR3 is built from 16 residues. Germline lookup yields CDR1 KGHSH and CDR2 LQKENI. The CDR3 DNA reads as TGTGCCAGCTCACTCAGACTAGCGGGAGGGCCGGATGAGCAGTTCTTC. It codes for CASSLRLAGGPDEQFF.

This clone has only one observation. This chain links TRBV4-2 with TRBJ2-5, with TRBD2 matching 10 bases. Germline V gene sequence: CDR1 LGHNA, CDR2 YNFKEQ. V shed 2 bases, J shed 4 bases, and the junction held 7 bases outside the gene matches. The CDR3 sequence is 16 residues long. The CDR3 here is CASSQYLAGEVETQYF. The DNA for the CDR3 is TGTGCCAGCAGCCAATATCTAGCGGGAGAAGTAGAGACCCAGTACTTC.

This sequence joins TRBV5-1 and TRBJ1-1, with D perhaps matching TRBD1 (6 bases). CDR3 length: 12 amino acids. V lost 5 bases to trimming and J lost 7 bases, with 12 bases between them. Germline values: CDR1 SGHRS, CDR2 YFSETQ. CDR3 loop: CASSSGHLEAFF. The CDR3 bases are TGCGCCAGCAGTTCGGGACACCTTGAAGCTTTCTTT. Full variable domain (rest looked up from reference TRBV5-1 and TRBJ1-1): KAGVTQTPRYLIKTRGQQVTLSCSPISGHRSVSWYQQTPGQGLQFLFEYFSETQRNKGNFPGRFSGRQFSNSRSEMNVSTLELGDSALYLCASSSGHLEAFFGQGTRLTVV.

This sequence joins TRBV25-1 and TRBJ2-7; 7 nucleotides match TRBD1. Trimming removed 1 base from V and 5 bases from J; junction bases left unmatched: 5. The CDR3 is 14 residues long. Germline V gene sequence: CDR1 MGHDK, CDR2 SYGVNS. CDR3 amino acids: CASSESDRVNEQYF. The CDR3, as DNA: TGTGCCAGCAGTGAATCCGACAGGGTCAACGAGCAGTACTTC.

J is TRBJ1-2 and V is TRBV4-2, with 7 bases lining up with TRBD1. Germline values: CDR1 LGHNA, CDR2 YNFKEQ. The junction had 4 bases not matched to a gene; V was cut back by 1 base and J by 8 bases. The CDR3 loop spans 13 amino acids. The CDR3: CASSQADRDGYTF. The CDR3 DNA reads TGTGCCAGCAGCCAAGCTGACAGGGACGGCTACACCTTC.

The rearrangement uses TRBV25-1 and TRBJ2-5; 11 bases are a match to TRBD1. The DNA matches TRBJ2-7 better at its end, which makes the J call doubtful. Germline V gives CDR1 MGHDK, CDR2 SYGVNS. The CDR3 contains 14 residues. CDR3 in amino acids: CASSGTGGEYEQYF. CDR3 in DNA: TGTGCCAGCAGTGGGACAGGGGGCGAGTACGAGCAGTACTTC.

CDR3 sequence reads: CAISARGVTDTQYF. CDR3 sequence (DNA): TGTGCCATCAGTGCTCGGGGGGTCACAGATACGCAGTATTTT. This chain links TRBV10-3 with TRBJ2-3; 7 nucleotides align to TRBD2. The CDR3 runs 14 residues. V dropped 4 bases and J dropped 2; count of bases not matched to a gene: 3. Germline CDR1 is ENHRY and CDR2 is SYGVKD.

V is TRBV7-6 and J is TRBJ2-3; D is possibly TRBD1 (6 bases). The V end was cut by 4 bases, the J end by 8 bases, with 10 bases between. The CDR3 is made up of 12 amino acids. Germline assignment: CDR1 SGHVS and CDR2 FNYEAQ. The CDR3 reads CASSSSGVTQYF. The CDR3 nucleotides are TGTGCCAGCAGCTCCTCAGGGGTTACGCAGTATTTT. Combining the CDR3 with reference TRBV7-6 and TRBJ2-3 gives the whole variable domain GAGVSQSPRYKVTKRGQDVALRCDPISGHVSLYWYRQALGQGPEFLTYFNYEAQQDKSGLPNDRFSAERPEGSISTLTIQRTEQRDSAMYRCASSSSGVTQYFGPGTRLTVL.

The chain carries TRBV2 and TRBJ2-1; TRBD2 aligns across 7 bases. The J segment lost 5 bases and the V segment lost 7 bases, leaving 8 bases of the junction unmatched. This CDR3 contains 14 residues. CDR1 SNHLY and CDR2 FYNNEI come from the germline V gene. The CDR3 is CASTGEGLNNEQFF. DNA of the CDR3: TGTGCCAGCACGGGGGAGGGCCTAAACAATGAGCAGTTCTTC. Complete variable domain (other parts from reference TRBV2 and TRBJ2-1): EPEVTQTPSHQVTQMGQEVILRCVPISNHLYFYWYRQILGQKVEFLVSFYNNEISEKSEIFDDQFSVERPDGSNFTLKIRSTKLEDSAMYFCASTGEGLNNEQFFGPGTRLTVL.

The chain carries TRBV7-9 and TRBJ2-7; D possibly corresponds to TRBD2 (6 bases). This CDR3 is built from 14 residues. V was shortened by 0 bases and J by 3 bases, with 9 bases between the two germline ends. The V gene's germline CDR1 is SEHNR and CDR2 FQNEAQ (reference sequence). The CDR3 sequence: CASSLALRDYEQYF. The CDR3 coding sequence is TGTGCCAGCAGCTTAGCGTTGCGGGACTACGAGCAGTACTTC.

The rearrangement uses TRBV7-2 and TRBJ2-7; D is possibly TRBD2 (6 bases). The germline gives CDR1 SGHTA, CDR2 FQGNSA. The CDR3 totals 16 residues. Trimming removed 5 bases from V and 4 bases from J, with 21 bases in between. This CDR3 reads CASSRNPGTRLYEQYF. The CDR3 nucleotides read TGTGCCAGCAGCCGCAATCCCGGGACTCGCTTATACGAGCAGTACTTC.

V is TRBV6-1 and J is TRBJ2-1, with TRBD2 matching 10 bases. The CDR3 extends over 15 amino acids. Per the germline V gene, CDR1 is MNHNS and CDR2 is SASEGT. V lost 8 bases and J lost 6; bases outside the gene matches: 10. The CDR3 protein is CASSQGLAVVNEQFF. In DNA, the CDR3 is TGTGCCAGCTCCCAAGGACTAGCGGTAGTCAATGAGCAGTTCTTC.

This clone was seen only once. J is TRBJ1-2 and V is TRBV14; TRBD1 might be the D (5 bases). Germline CDR1 and CDR2: SGHDN and FVKESK. The length of the CDR3 is 16 residues. V was shortened by 6 bases and J by 6 bases, with 23 bases between the two germline ends. DNA of the CDR3: TGTGCCAGCAGACCCTGGGGGGGAGAAACTACTAATGGCTACACCTTC. As protein: CASRPWGGETTNGYTF.

V gene TRBV9 combines with J gene TRBJ2-1; 9 nucleotides align to TRBD2. The junction had 10 bases not matched to a gene; V was cut back by 4 bases and J by 5 bases. Germline assignment: CDR1 SGDLS and CDR2 YYNGEE. The CDR3 sequence is 16 residues long. CDR3 sequence reads: CASSHPREGPNNEQFF. The CDR3 bases are TGTGCCAGCAGCCACCCGCGGGAGGGTCCGAACAATGAGCAGTTCTTC.

This rearrangement joins TRBV20-1 to TRBJ2-2; 7 positions match TRBD1. The junction had 0 bases not matched to a gene; V was cut back by 5 bases and J by 6 bases. Germline V gives CDR1 DFQATT, CDR2 SNEGSKA (reference sequence). This CDR3 comprises 11 residues. CDR3: CSAQGAGELFF. CDR3 in DNA: TGCAGTGCTCAGGGGGCCGGGGAGCTGTTTTTT.

This chain connects TRBV30 to TRBJ2-7; possibly TRBD1 for D (5 bases). The CDR3 consists of 13 residues. The germline V gene encodes CDR1 GTSNPN and CDR2 SVGIG (reference sequence). The V end was cut by 1 base, the J end by 3 bases, with 10 bases between. The CDR3 region is CAWSAGQGYEQYF. The CDR3 DNA follows: TGTGCCTGGAGTGCCGGTCAGGGCTACGAGCAGTACTTC.

On this clone itself: Other DNA variants within this sample encode the same CDR3. This sequence joins TRBV2 and TRBJ2-6, with 8 positions matching TRBD1. This CDR3 comprises 15 residues. V dropped 2 bases and J dropped 4; count of bases not matched to a gene: 1. CDR1 and CDR2 from the germline V gene are SNHLY and FYNNEI. The CDR3 region has the DNA TGTGCCAGCAGTGAACAGGGGGCGGGGGCCAACGTCCTGACTTTC. It codes for CASSEQGAGANVLTF.

V usage is TRBV5-1 and J usage is TRBJ1-5; D gene uncertain. The CDR3 is made up of 14 amino acids. Per germline, CDR1 SGHRS and CDR2 YFSETQ. The germline V and J ends were trimmed by 0 bases and 7 bases, with 11 bases remaining between them. The CDR3 region is CASSLGGMWQPQHF. The CDR3 bases are TGCGCCAGCAGCTTGGGGGGTATGTGGCAGCCCCAGCATTTT.

V and J are TRBV5-1 and TRBJ2-5; D is undetermined. CDR1 is SGHRS, CDR2 YFSETQ, per germline. This CDR3 contains 12 residues. With 0 bases removed from V and 4 bases from J, the gap between germline ends came to 4 bases. The CDR3 loop reads CASSLDPETQYF. CDR3 DNA sequence: TGCGCCAGCAGCTTGGATCCAGAGACCCAGTACTTC.

The chain links TRBV5-4 to TRBJ1-1; 12 nucleotides align to TRBD1. J lost 11 bases, V lost 4 bases, and 9 bases had no gene match. The CDR3 spans 14 residues. Germline loops: CDR1 SGHNT, CDR2 YYREEE (reference sequence). CDR3 DNA: TGTGCCAGCAGCCCGGGACAGGGGGCCCTAAGGGCTTTCTTT. Translation: CASSPGQGALRAFF.

The chain employs TRBV18 and TRBJ2-3; 9 bases map to TRBD2. Losses at the gene ends were 0 bases for V and 0 bases for J; bases not matched to a gene: 4. CDR3 length: 17 residues. The germline V gene encodes CDR1 KGHSH and CDR2 LQKENI. For the CDR3, the DNA is TGTGCCAGCTCACCACCGATCGGACTAGCGAGCACAGATACGCAGTATTTT. Translation: CASSPPIGLASTDTQYF.

V is TRBV6-5 and J is TRBJ1-2; 11 positions match TRBD1. CDR1 and CDR2 from the germline V gene are MNHEY and SVGAGI. J lost 9 bases, V lost 4 bases, and 13 bases had no gene match. The CDR3 contains 16 residues. DNA for the CDR3: TGTGCCAGCAGTTCCCCTGGGACAGGGGGGTCCAGGAGCTACACCTTC. It yields the protein CASSSPGTGGSRSYTF.

This chain connects TRBV5-1 to TRBJ2-3, with a weak D call TRBD2 (6 bases). Trimming cost V 0 bases and J 5 bases, with 13 bases left between them. Germline V gene data show CDR1 as SGHRS and CDR2 as YFSETQ. The CDR3 has 15 residues. CDR3 loop: CASSLVGGGRDTQYF. DNA of the CDR3: TGCGCCAGCAGCTTGGTCGGGGGAGGAAGAGATACGCAGTATTTT.

The rearrangement uses TRBV2 and TRBJ2-7; 7 bases are shared with TRBD2. Germline CDR1 reads SNHLY; CDR2 reads FYNNEI. With V trimmed by 8 bases and J by 12 bases, 13 bases remained unmatched. The CDR3 runs 12 residues. The CDR3 nucleotides read TGTGCCAGCGACTCTAGACAGCGGGATCCGTACTTC. Its translation is CASDSRQRDPYF.